These 32 T cell receptor beta chains share one sample of origin, sequenced in a study of blood T cells in healthy people across ages. PCR was performed a second time for roughly 7 to 11 cycles using a sample-barcoded 5' primer and a J-beta primer mix. TCRdb independently ran MiXCR on the 5' RACE reads; one entry per CDR3 protein. The data contain 700,000 to 850,000 distinct CDR3 sequences, approximately 55% of them singletons. Material: blood. The receptors originated from a man older than 75 in good health.

The chain joins TRBV20-1 to TRBJ2-7; 7 bases are shared with TRBD1. This CDR3 spans 14 amino acids. Germline CDR1 and CDR2: DFQATT and SNEGSKA (reference sequence). Trimming cost V 3 bases and J 0 bases; bases outside gene matches: 5. Here the CDR3 DNA reads TGCAGTGCTAGCCCCGGGACAGACTCCTACGAGCAGTACTTC. This encodes CSASPGTDSYEQYF.

There are a few counts of this clonotype. The chain has TRBV12-3 or TRBV12-4 and TRBJ2-7; tentatively, D is TRBD2 (7 bases). V lost 2 bases, J lost 5 bases, and 13 bases lay in between. The CDR3 is made up of 14 amino acids. CDR3 protein: CASSLREGVNEQYF. The CDR3 DNA reads as TGTGCCAGCAGTTTAAGGGAGGGGGTGAACGAGCAGTACTTC.

V usage is TRBV9 and J usage is TRBJ2-6, with a tentative D call TRBD2 (6 bases). CDR1 is SGDLS, CDR2 YYNGEE, per germline. The V and J ends lost 7 bases and 0 bases respectively, with 14 bases between them. The CDR3 is 16 residues long. Written as DNA, the CDR3 is TGTGCCAGCCGGAGGGATCCGTCCTCTGGGGCCAACGTCCTGACTTTC. Its translation is CASRRDPSSGANVLTF.

V is TRBV3-1 and J is TRBJ2-4, with 14 bases fitting TRBD2. The J call may be in error: the DNA end matches TRBJ2-5 better. This CDR3 is built from 17 residues. Germline values: CDR1 LGHDT, CDR2 YNNKEL (reference sequence). DNA of the CDR3: TGTGCCAGCAGCCAATCAGGGACTAGCGGGGGTTCGGAGACCCAGTACTTC. This sequence encodes CASSQSGTSGGSETQYF.

This clonotype has just one count. The chain recombines TRBV5-1 with TRBJ1-4; possible D gene TRBD1, 5 bases. The CDR3 sequence is 16 residues long. In germline, CDR1 is SGHRS, CDR2 YFSETQ. Trimming removed 4 bases at V and 0 bases at J, with 13 bases between. CDR3 protein: CASSTSGTTTNEKLFF. Here the CDR3 DNA reads TGCGCCAGCAGCACCTCCGGGACGACAACTAATGAAAAACTGTTTTTT.

The chain combines TRBV10-3 with TRBJ2-1, with 11 nucleotides matching TRBD2. The CDR3 sequence is 15 residues long. The V and J ends lost 5 bases and 4 bases, in that order; junction bases with no gene match: 4. Germline V lookup: CDR1 ENHRY, CDR2 SYGVKD. CDR3 sequence reads: CAISQLAGDYNEQFF. DNA for the CDR3: TGTGCCATCAGTCAACTAGCGGGAGATTACAATGAGCAGTTCTTC.

The chain is built from TRBV9 and TRBJ2-3; 13 bases are shared with TRBD2. Germline CDR1 reads SGDLS; CDR2 reads YYNGEE. V lost 3 bases, J lost 6 bases, and 7 bases stayed unmatched. CDR3 length: 16 amino acids. The CDR3, as DNA: TGTGCCAGCAGCGGAGGACTAGCGGGAGTGGGGGATACGCAGTATTTT. Its protein product is CASSGGLAGVGDTQYF.

The CDR3 DNA sequence: TGCAGTGCTAGGGACGCAGAGCAGTTCTTC. This encodes CSARDAEQFF. The chain carries TRBV20-1 and TRBJ2-1; the D is unclear. Germline V gene data show CDR1 as DFQATT and CDR2 as SNEGSKA (reference sequence). CDR3 size: 10 residues. Trimming cost V 3 bases and J 10 bases, with 7 bases left between them.

V is TRBV20-1 and J is TRBJ2-1, with a weak D call TRBD2 (5 bases). Between the trimmed V and J ends, which lost 3 bases and 0 bases, there was a span of 12 bases. From germline, CDR1 is DFQATT and CDR2 SNEGSKA (reference sequence). The CDR3 has 15 amino acids. CDR3 amino acids: CSASPLGGSYNEQFF. CDR3 sequence (DNA): TGCAGTGCTAGCCCCTTAGGAGGCTCCTACAATGAGCAGTTCTTC.

CDR3 loop: CASSLPTVNTGELFF. The CDR3 DNA reads as TGCGCCAGCAGCTTGCCGACCGTAAACACCGGGGAGCTGTTTTTT. The rearrangement joins TRBV5-1 to TRBJ2-2, with D hard to call. V lost 1 base, J lost 2 bases, and 9 bases lay in between. The CDR3 contains 15 residues. Germline V gives CDR1 SGHRS, CDR2 YFSETQ.

This clonotype was observed a few times. J is TRBJ1-4 and V is TRBV29-1; D remains ambiguous. With 7 bases removed from V and 0 bases from J, the gap between germline ends came to 6 bases. The CDR3 runs 12 residues. The germline CDR1 and CDR2 sequences are SQVTM and ANQGSEA. CDR3 residues: CSGGATNEKLFF. The CDR3 coding sequence is TGCAGCGGAGGAGCAACTAATGAAAAACTGTTTTTT.

This clonotype has just a few counts. The chain links TRBV20-1 to TRBJ2-1, with 7 bases aligning to TRBD1. Germline V CDR1 and CDR2: DFQATT, SNEGSKA (reference sequence). The CDR3 is 17 residues long. V was pared by 6 bases and J by 9 bases, with 23 bases of the junction left unmatched. The CDR3 nucleotides read TGCAGTGCCAATGGGCCCGTAGGAACTCGACAGGGTTTTGAGCAGTTCTTC. This encodes CSANGPVGTRQGFEQFF.

This chain joins TRBV29-1 and TRBJ1-5; no reliable D call. CDR3 size: 12 residues. Germline CDR1 and CDR2: SQVTM and ANQGSEA. Trimming removed 4 bases from V and 5 bases from J, with 9 bases in between. The CDR3 coding sequence is TGCAGCGTTGGACAACTCGATCAGCCCCAGCATTTT. This codes for CSVGQLDQPQHF.

The chain combines TRBV5-5 with TRBJ2-1; TRBD2 matches at 13 bases. The germline gives CDR1 SGHKS, CDR2 YYEKEE (reference sequence). The J segment lost 4 bases and the V segment lost 1 base, leaving 5 bases of the junction unmatched. The CDR3 length is 17 residues. CDR3 sequence reads: CASSLRGTSGIYNEQFF. In DNA, the CDR3 is TGTGCCAGCAGCTTGAGGGGGACTAGCGGGATATACAATGAGCAGTTCTTC.

This clonotype was recorded a few times. The chain carries TRBV20-1 and TRBJ2-4; the D gene is possibly TRBD1 (6 bases). The DNA end favors TRBJ2-7, so the J call may be wrong. There are 14 residues in the CDR3. Germline V gene lookup returns CDR1 DFQATT and CDR2 SNEGSKA (reference sequence). The CDR3, as DNA: TGCAGTGCCCTACAGGGAGTAGATCGTGGCGAGCAGTACTTC. Protein: CSALQGVDRGEQYF.

This clonotype turned up a few times. Its ends do not fully match the called genes, so a read error is possible. This chain joins TRBV29-1 and TRBJ2-7; 8 bases are shared with TRBD1. The V gene's germline CDR1 is SQVTM and CDR2 ANQGSEA. This CDR3 contains 15 residues. The CDR3 DNA reads as TGCAGCGTTGTAAAGGGGACAGGACCGACCTATGAGCAGTACTTC. Translated: CSVVKGTGPTYEQYF.

In this sample, this clonotype turned up a few times. The chain uses TRBV29-1 and TRBJ2-1; D is undetermined. CDR1 is SQVTM, CDR2 ANQGSEA, per germline. CDR3 size: 10 residues. Trimming stripped 7 bases from V and 5 bases from J, with 6 bases between. Written as DNA, the CDR3 is TGCAGCGCTGGAAACAATGAGCAGTTCTTC. Translated, it gives CSAGNNEQFF.

The chain combines TRBV20-1 with TRBJ2-4; 10 bases agree with TRBD2. The DNA matches TRBJ2-7 better at its end, which makes the J call doubtful. The germline CDR1 and CDR2 sequences are DFQATT and SNEGSKA (reference sequence). This CDR3 spans 15 amino acids. Here the CDR3 reads CSASGRLAGVNEQYF. The CDR3 DNA reads as TGCAGTGCTAGTGGGCGGCTAGCGGGAGTGAACGAGCAGTACTTC.

This clonotype was picked up a small number of times. V and J are TRBV11-3 and TRBJ2-3; weak D call: TRBD2 (7 bases). The V and J ends lost 5 bases and 5 bases respectively, with 14 bases between them. The germline V gene has CDR1 SGHNT and CDR2 YENEEA. The CDR3 has 14 residues. The CDR3 reads CASSRGGGIDTQYF. The CDR3, as DNA: TGTGCCAGCAGCCGTGGGGGGGGCATAGATACGCAGTATTTT. Full variable domain (remainder filled in from reference TRBV11-3 and TRBJ2-3): EAGVVQSPRYKIIEKKQPVAFWCNPISGHNTLYWYLQNLGQGPELLIRYENEEAVDDSQLPKDRFSAERLKGVDSTLKIQPAELGDSAVYLCASSRGGGIDTQYFGPGTRLTVL.

As regards this clonotype: One end of the junction varies from germline; a read error may be responsible. The chain links TRBV9 to TRBJ2-5, with unresolved D. This CDR3 has 13 amino acids. The germline V gene encodes CDR1 SGDLS and CDR2 YYNGEE. The CDR3 region is CACSVTGQETQYF. CDR3 nucleotide sequence: TGTGCCTGCAGCGTGACGGGTCAAGAGACCCAGTACTTC.

The genes are TRBV10-3 and TRBJ2-1; 9 bases agree with TRBD2. The germline gives CDR1 ENHRY, CDR2 SYGVKD. The CDR3 is 15 amino acids. J lost 3 bases, V lost 6 bases, and 6 bases had no gene match. CDR3 sequence reads: CAIRQETSGYNEQFF. The CDR3, as DNA: TGTGCCATCAGGCAGGAGACTAGCGGCTACAATGAGCAGTTCTTC.

This chain joins TRBV27 and TRBJ2-3; D call uncertain. The CDR3 length is 15 residues. Germline CDR1 reads MNHEY; CDR2 reads SMNVEV (reference sequence). V lost 0 bases and J 4 bases, leaving 11 bases between the germline ends. CDR3 bases: TGTGCCAGCAGTTTATCGAGGCCCTTCCCAGATACGCAGTATTTT. The encoded protein is CASSLSRPFPDTQYF.

The genes are TRBV7-8 and TRBJ2-7, with D possibly being TRBD2 (6 bases). The CDR3 has 16 residues. V gave up 1 base and J gave up 0 bases, with 13 bases separating them. Germline values: CDR1 SGHVS, CDR2 FQNEAQ. CDR3 nucleotides: TGTGCCAGCAGCTTAGGCCGGGAGCTAAGCTCCTACGAGCAGTACTTC. This gives the protein CASSLGRELSSYEQYF.

CDR3 region: CASSLQTGGAYGYTF. The CDR3, as DNA: TGTGCCAGCAGCTTACAGACAGGGGGCGCGTATGGCTACACCTTC. This chain links TRBV7-2 with TRBJ1-2, with 10 bases that match TRBD1. The CDR3 consists of 15 residues. The junction had 5 bases not matched to a gene; V was cut back by 2 bases and J by 5 bases. The V gene's germline CDR1 is SGHTA and CDR2 FQGNSA.

The V gene is TRBV10-3, the J gene TRBJ1-1; D is possibly TRBD1 (5 bases). V dropped 0 bases and J dropped 10 bases, with 9 bases sitting between them. From germline, CDR1 is ENHRY and CDR2 SYGVKD. The CDR3 loop spans 12 amino acids. This CDR3 is CAISESGEGAFF. The CDR3 DNA is TGTGCCATCAGTGAGTCGGGGGAGGGAGCTTTCTTT.

This clonotype has only a few counts. This chain links TRBV9 with TRBJ1-2; D call uncertain. The V end lost 4 bases, the J end lost 6 bases, and 7 bases lay between the germline ends. The CDR3 contains 11 residues. Germline V gene lookup returns CDR1 SGDLS and CDR2 YYNGEE. In DNA, the CDR3 is TGTGCCAGCAGCTTGGACCATGGCTACACCTTC. Residues: CASSLDHGYTF. The variable domain in full, with the rest retrieved from reference TRBV9 and TRBJ1-2, is DSGVTQTPKHLITATGQRVTLRCSPRSGDLSVYWYQQSLDQGLQFLIQYYNGEERAKGNILERFSAQQFPDLHSELNLSSLELGDSALYFCASSLDHGYTFGSGTRLTVV.

The V and J genes are TRBV29-1 and TRBJ2-4; 7 bases are a match to TRBD1. The tail of the sequence fits TRBJ2-7 better, so the J call may be wrong. This CDR3 is 12 amino acids long. Per the germline V gene, CDR1 is SQVTM and CDR2 is ANQGSEA. As DNA, the CDR3 is TGCAGCGTTGACACCACAGGGGCCGAGCAGTACTTC. Its translation: CSVDTTGAEQYF.

The rearrangement links TRBV20-1 to TRBJ2-1; TRBD2 matches at 8 bases. CDR3 length: 13 amino acids. Per the germline V gene, CDR1 is DFQATT and CDR2 is SNEGSKA (reference sequence). V lost 4 bases, J lost 3 bases, and 2 bases stayed unmatched. CDR3 sequence reads: CSATGTSYNEQFF. As DNA, the CDR3 is TGCAGTGCTACCGGGACTAGCTACAATGAGCAGTTCTTC.

This chain joins TRBV5-5 and TRBJ2-7; 8 nucleotides match TRBD1. Germline-derived CDR1 and CDR2 are SGHKS and YYEKEE (reference sequence). With V trimmed by 4 bases and J by 4 bases, 13 bases remained unmatched. This CDR3 comprises 16 residues. CDR3 region: CASSTRTGQGGYEQYF. The CDR3 DNA follows: TGTGCCAGCAGCACCAGAACCGGACAGGGAGGATACGAGCAGTACTTC.

The J gene is TRBJ2-5, the V gene TRBV9; D is unclear. The end of the DNA aligns better with TRBJ2-7, so the J call may be wrong. Per the germline V gene, CDR1 is SGDLS and CDR2 is YYNGEE. CDR3 length: 14 amino acids. CDR3 DNA: TGTGCCAGCAGCGTCATTGGGGAATCTGGCGAGCAGTACTTC. Amino acid sequence: CASSVIGESGEQYF.

This chain connects TRBV25-1 to TRBJ2-7, with 7 positions matching TRBD1. The CDR3 extends over 15 amino acids. The germline V gene encodes CDR1 MGHDK and CDR2 SYGVNS. Germline trimming cut 4 bases from V and 1 base from J; bases unmatched to any gene: 7. The CDR3 DNA sequence: TGTGCCAGCAGTGGGACAGGTAGTTTGTCCTACGAGCAGTACTTC. Residues: CASSGTGSLSYEQYF.

The rearrangement joins TRBV5-1 to TRBJ1-1; D is uncertain. CDR3 size: 14 residues. Trimming took 2 bases from V and 0 from J, leaving 8 bases between them. Germline V gives CDR1 SGHRS, CDR2 YFSETQ. The DNA for the CDR3 is TGCGCCAGCAGCTTTTATACCATGAACACTGAAGCTTTCTTT. This codes for CASSFYTMNTEAFF.